Following are 27 T cell receptor beta chains from one sample sequenced in a study of regulatory T cells in long-lasting Graves disease. Arm-PCR of CDR3 regions with iRepertoire HTBI primers generated TCR beta libraries. A single record per CDR3 protein comes from TCRdb applying MiXCR to the multiplex PCR reads. The sample yields 350,000 to 500,000 distinct CDR3 sequences, about 15% seen once. Time point defined: newly diagnosed GD, antithyroid drugs for less than 3 months. The TCR library was made from RNA that had been extracted from PBMCs in TRIzol. The same data also went into a second study, on T cells in Graves' hyperthyroidism and ophthalmopathy.

The sample was peripheral blood mononuclear cells (PBMCs), taken at new diagnosis, from a patient treated with antithyroid drugs. The receptors were sampled from a woman between 18 and 30 years old with Graves disease.

This clonotype appeared a single time. Given a much more abundant clone one base away, this may be a read error. The V gene is TRBV28, the J gene TRBJ2-5, with TRBD2 matching over 7 bases. The germline V gene encodes CDR1 MDHEN and CDR2 SYDVKM. The CDR3 extends over 16 amino acids. The ends lost 6 bases at V and 4 bases at J; junction bases unmatched: 14. In nucleotides, the CDR3 is TGTGCCAGCAGCCGGCGCCCGGGACTAACGTTAGAGACCCAGTACTTC. It yields the protein CASSRRPGLTLETQYF.

The chain carries TRBV24-1 and TRBJ2-1; TRBD2 agrees at 7 bases. The CDR3 sequence is 16 residues long. Germline assignment: CDR1 KGHDR and CDR2 SFDVKD. The trim removed 4 bases at V and 6 bases at J, leaving 11 bases unmatched. The CDR3 DNA reads as TGTGCCACCAGTGACTCAACTAGCGCCCTCCTCAATGAGCAGTTCTTC. It codes for CATSDSTSALLNEQFF.

This clonotype has a count of ten or more. J is TRBJ1-6 and V is TRBV30; D is ambiguous. CDR3 length: 13 amino acids. V was clipped by 2 bases and J by 9 bases, with 11 bases between them. CDR1 and CDR2 from the germline V gene are GTSNPN and SVGIG (reference sequence). CDR3 coding DNA: TGTGCCTGGAGTTATGACCGGAGTTCACCCCTCCACTTT. Protein: CAWSYDRSSPLHF.

This clonotype was recorded only once. A read error may be the cause here, since a much bigger clone is one base away. V and J are TRBV28 and TRBJ2-3; D may be TRBD2 (6 bases). The DNA end lines up better with TRBJ2-7; the J call may be wrong. This CDR3 has 14 amino acids. Germline lookup yields CDR1 MDHEN and CDR2 SYDVKM. In DNA form, the CDR3 reads TGTGCCAGCAGCCGTAGCGGACTTATAGGCGAGCAGTACTTC. It yields the protein CASSRSGLIGEQYF.

The rearrangement joins TRBV5-1 to TRBJ1-2; 7 positions match TRBD1. V lost 0 bases and J lost 4; bases outside the gene matches: 18. The germline V gene has CDR1 SGHRS and CDR2 YFSETQ. The CDR3 is made up of 19 amino acids. This CDR3 is CASSLAGRGTGALIYGYTF. The DNA of the CDR3 is TGCGCCAGCAGCTTGGCCGGCCGGGGAACAGGGGCGCTGATCTATGGCTACACCTTC.

This clonotype has ten or more counts. The chain uses TRBV7-6 and TRBJ2-7; TRBD2 matches 8 bases. The CDR3 is 13 amino acids. The J segment lost 4 bases and the V segment lost 4 bases, leaving 3 bases of the junction unmatched. Germline lookup yields CDR1 SGHVS and CDR2 FNYEAQ. CDR3 bases: TGTGCCAGCAGCTCAGCGGGGGAGTACGAGCAGTACTTC. This sequence encodes CASSSAGEYEQYF.

This clonotype was recorded many times. This chain joins TRBV5-1 and TRBJ2-3, with D possibly matching TRBD2 (5 bases). This CDR3 has 15 residues. V was shortened by 2 bases and J by 0 bases, with 10 bases between the two germline ends. Germline V CDR1 and CDR2: SGHRS, YFSETQ. The CDR3 sequence is CASSFDPGSTDTQYF. The DNA for the CDR3 is TGCGCCAGCAGCTTCGATCCGGGAAGCACAGATACGCAGTATTTT.

This clonotype showed up many times. V is TRBV27 and J is TRBJ2-7; no clear D gene. The ends were cut back, 6 bases at V and 0 bases at J, with 9 bases in the middle. CDR1 and CDR2 (germline): MNHEY, SMNVEV (reference sequence). The CDR3 sequence is 13 residues long. The CDR3, as DNA: TGTGCCAGCAGCCCAGAGCTCTCCTACGAGCAGTACTTC. Its protein product is CASSPELSYEQYF.

There are many counts of this clonotype. V gene TRBV29-1 combines with J gene TRBJ1-1; TRBD1 agrees at 7 bases. The CDR3 has 13 residues. Germline loops: CDR1 SQVTM, CDR2 ANQGSEA. V was pared by 5 bases and J by 3 bases, with 6 bases of the junction left unmatched. CDR3 amino acids: CSVWDRDDTEAFF. The CDR3 coding sequence is TGCAGCGTTTGGGACAGAGATGACACTGAAGCTTTCTTT.

This clonotype was counted ten times or more. The V gene is TRBV20-1, the J gene TRBJ2-5; 9 nucleotides line up with TRBD2. Germline V gene lookup returns CDR1 DFQATT and CDR2 SNEGSKA (reference sequence). The CDR3 contains 15 residues. The CDR3 is CSVLMGLAGLETQYF. In DNA, the CDR3 is TGCAGCGTCTTGATGGGCCTAGCGGGATTAGAGACCCAGTACTTC.

V and J are TRBV28 and TRBJ2-3, with 9 nucleotides matching TRBD2. The germline V gene has CDR1 MDHEN and CDR2 SYDVKM. J gave up 9 bases and V 2 bases, and 12 bases lay outside the gene matches. This CDR3 region has 16 residues. CDR3 nucleotide sequence: TGTGCCAGCAGTTTAGCGGGAGGGGGGCCAAGAGGGACGCAGTATTTT. Its translation: CASSLAGGGPRGTQYF.

The chain carries TRBV20-1 and TRBJ2-7, with 9 bases that match TRBD1. Germline values: CDR1 DFQATT, CDR2 SNEGSKA (reference sequence). The CDR3 is 15 amino acids. Germline trimming cut 0 bases from V and 5 bases from J; bases unmatched to any gene: 8. This chain's CDR3 is CSARDRGQGSDEQYF. CDR3 nucleotide sequence: TGCAGTGCTAGAGATCGGGGACAGGGATCCGACGAGCAGTACTTC.

There are many counts of this clonotype. This sequence joins TRBV3-1 and TRBJ2-7; D is ambiguous. Germline CDR1 reads LGHDT; CDR2 reads YNNKEL (reference sequence). This CDR3 comprises 14 residues. Trimming left V 5 bases short and J 0 bases short, with 11 bases between. The CDR3 DNA reads as TGTGCCAGCAGCGCCTACTCTGGCTCCTACGAGCAGTACTTC. Its protein is CASSAYSGSYEQYF.

This clonotype has more than one count but fewer than ten. The rearrangement uses TRBV7-2 and TRBJ2-2, with a tentative D call TRBD1 (5 bases). This CDR3 spans 15 amino acids. V gave up 6 bases and J gave up 6 bases, with 17 bases separating them. From germline, CDR1 is SGHTA and CDR2 FQGNSA. The CDR3 DNA follows: TGTGCCAGCAGGTTCGAGACAGTTGTCCCCGGGGAGCTGTTTTTT. Protein sequence: CASRFETVVPGELFF.

This chain uses TRBV24-1 with TRBJ2-1; 9 nucleotides align to TRBD1. CDR1 and CDR2 from the germline V gene are KGHDR and SFDVKD. Germline trimming cut 0 bases from V and 7 bases from J; bases unmatched to any gene: 6. The CDR3 extends over 16 amino acids. DNA of the CDR3: TGTGCCACCAGTGATTTGAACAGGGGGCTAGGAAATGAGCAGTTCTTC. Residues: CATSDLNRGLGNEQFF.

This clonotype was found a few times. The chain carries TRBV4-1 and TRBJ2-1; 7 bases are shared with TRBD2. V trimming: 4 bases; J trimming: 6 bases; junction bases outside the gene matches: 9. The CDR3 extends over 15 amino acids. Germline-derived CDR1 and CDR2 are MGHRA and YSYEKL. The CDR3 sequence is CASSPTDGRTNEQFF. The CDR3 DNA sequence: TGCGCCAGCAGCCCAACTGACGGGAGGACCAATGAGCAGTTCTTC.

This clonotype was picked up many times. V is TRBV6-5 and J is TRBJ2-1, with D possibly being TRBD2 (6 bases). Germline V lookup: CDR1 MNHEY, CDR2 SVGAGI. This CDR3 has 15 residues. V dropped 3 bases and J dropped 5 bases, with 14 bases sitting between them. CDR3 sequence reads: CASSYFGTQNNEQFF. Here the CDR3 DNA reads TGTGCCAGCAGTTATTTCGGGACTCAAAACAATGAGCAGTTCTTC.

Comments on this clonotype: A much bigger clone sits one base away, suggesting this may be a read error. This chain uses TRBV6-1 with TRBJ1-2; D is possibly TRBD1 (6 bases). Germline-derived CDR1 and CDR2 are MNHNS and SASEGT. CDR3 length equals 14 residues. Between the trimmed V and J ends, which lost 7 bases and 5 bases, there was a span of 17 bases. The CDR3 sequence: CASKTAGESYGYTF. As DNA, the CDR3 is TGTGCCAGCAAAACGGCAGGGGAGTCGTATGGCTACACCTTC.

Notes on this clonotype: A much larger clone lies a single base off, so this may be a read error. The J gene is TRBJ2-2, the V gene TRBV20-1; tentatively, D is TRBD1 or TRBD2 (8 bases each). Germline V lookup: CDR1 DFQATT, CDR2 SNEGSKA (reference sequence). The CDR3 is 16 amino acids. This CDR3 reads CSTREDRGLGTGELFF. In DNA, the CDR3 is TGCAGTACTAGAGAAGACAGGGGACTAGGTACCGGGGAGCTGTTTTTT.

In regard to this clonotype: At one end, the junction sequence differs from germline, possibly due to a read error. The chain combines TRBV7-6 with TRBJ2-1; 10 bases are shared with TRBD2. This CDR3 region has 14 residues. The germline gives CDR1 SGHVS, CDR2 FNYEAQ. The CDR3 loop reads CASSLAGVWNEQFF. CDR3 coding DNA: TGTGCCAGCAGCCTAGCGGGAGTCTGGAATGAGCAGTTCTTC.

The chain is built from TRBV27 and TRBJ1-4; D is ambiguous. V gave up 3 bases and J gave up 0 bases, with 11 bases separating them. From germline, CDR1 is MNHEY and CDR2 SMNVEV (reference sequence). The CDR3 consists of 16 residues. Written as DNA, the CDR3 is TGTGCCAGCAGTTTGGAGGGAGATGCAACTAATGAAAAACTGTTTTTT. Protein product: CASSLEGDATNEKLFF.

This clonotype was detected a few times. The V call is TRBV9, the J call TRBJ2-1; D may be TRBD1 or TRBD2 (6 bases each). Germline-derived CDR1 and CDR2 are SGDLS and YYNGEE. Deletions cut 0 bases from V and 2 bases from J, with 12 bases between. The CDR3 has 16 residues. The CDR3, as DNA: TGTGCCAGCAGCGTAGGGGGGGACAACGCCTACAATGAGCAGTTCTTC. It specifies CASSVGGDNAYNEQFF.

This clonotype was observed at least ten times. The CDR3 DNA sequence: TGCGCCAGCAGCTTGAACAGCATGAACACTGAAGCTTTCTTT. Translation gives CASSLNSMNTEAFF. This chain joins TRBV5-1 and TRBJ1-1; D is unclear. Germline V CDR1 and CDR2: SGHRS, YFSETQ. V was trimmed by 1 base and J by 0 bases, leaving 7 bases between them. This CDR3 is built from 14 residues.

The rearrangement uses TRBV7-2 and TRBJ2-7; 8 nucleotides agree with TRBD2. The germline CDR1 and CDR2 sequences are SGHTA and FQGNSA. This CDR3 spans 17 amino acids. V lost 2 bases to trimming and J lost 3 bases; unmatched junction nucleotides: 12. CDR3 in amino acids: CASSLTGGGGSGYEQYF. Here the CDR3 DNA reads TGTGCCAGCAGCTTAACGGGGGGGGGGGGGAGCGGCTACGAGCAGTACTTC.

This clonotype was seen many times. CDR3 nucleotides: TGTGCCAGCACCACGGCGTTTGTCACAGATACGCAGTATTTT. This translates into CASTTAFVTDTQYF. The rearrangement links TRBV12-3 or TRBV12-4 to TRBJ2-3; D is unresolved. The CDR3 extends over 14 amino acids. V was cut by 7 bases and J by 2 bases, with 13 bases left in between.

This clonotype turned up a few times. The chain has TRBV20-1 and TRBJ2-7; 8 bases align to TRBD1. This CDR3 is built from 13 residues. V lost 3 bases and J lost 4; bases outside the gene matches: 5. Germline V CDR1 and CDR2: DFQATT, SNEGSKA (reference sequence). In nucleotides, the CDR3 is TGCAGTGCTAGGTCAGGGGGCCTATACGAGCAGTACTTC. Protein product: CSARSGGLYEQYF.

This clonotype was picked up many times. The CDR3 sequence: CASSLQTGSTDTQYF. The CDR3 DNA reads as TGTGCCAGCAGCCTCCAAACAGGGAGCACAGATACGCAGTATTTT. This sequence joins TRBV7-3 and TRBJ2-3; D is perhaps TRBD1 (6 bases). The germline gives CDR1 SGHTA, CDR2 FQGTGA. The CDR3 is made up of 15 amino acids. V lost 5 bases, J lost 0 bases, and 12 bases lay in between.